This T cell receptor (beta chain) was sequenced for a study of patients and donors after allogeneic stem cell transplantation (dated by TCRdb to between 2020 and 2021). The method was RT-PCR. TCRdb names NextSeq 550 as the instrument used. Clones were called with MiXCR by TCRdb after fastp trimmed the public reads at Q25, and only in-frame beta chains were retained. When rows share a CDR3 protein, they turn into one entry using the most common DNA and genes. Recorded for this sample are more than 850,000 distinct CDR3 sequences; roughly 18% of them occurred a single time. About 6% of the sample is taken by the ten largest. Note on this clonotype: Its antigen is not yet known. Base qualities are not recorded, but no much larger clone differs from it by a single base.

There are 14 amino acids in the CDR3, from cysteine to phenylalanine inclusive. The read is trimmed to its CDR3 DNA, 42 bases read in frame from base 1. V drops 5 bases and J drops 1 base, leaving 11 bases in between. The rearranged segments are TRBV12-3 or TRBV12-4 and TRBJ1-2, with the D gene too uncertain to name. This sequence was found in a human donor who was either an allogeneic HSCT recipient or a stem cell or donor lymphocyte infusion donor (not recorded which). It is not recorded whose cells these are; they may come from a transplant donor. What was sequenced was blood, either unsorted or a sorted T cell fraction (not recorded which). Read as DNA, the sequence is TGTGCCAGCAGTCGAACGACTGTTAACTATGGCTACACCTTC. This gives the protein CASSRTTVNYGYTF.